These 28 T cell receptor beta chains share one sample of origin, sequenced in a study of beta chain features in type 1 diabetes. Study results and limitations: Moderately but significantly shorter TCRB CDR3s were found in Type 1 diabetes patients in all four CD4+ subsets.

The entirety of the isolated RNA underwent reverse transcription, so expressed TCRB transcripts were sequenced. Clones were read by immunoSEQ multiplex PCR, and TCRdb kept only the in-frame ones, dropping some. In the table there are around 70,000 clones, nearly 50% of which are singletons. Antigen specificity for these receptors is unknown. Sequencing was done on a sample of central memory CD4+ T cells from blood. The source of these receptors is a man aged 25-45 years with type 1 diabetes.

The rearrangement joins TRBV5-1 to TRBJ2-3, with TRBD1 matching 9 bases. Per the germline V gene, CDR1 is SGHRS and CDR2 is YFSETQ. J lost 0 bases, V lost 0 bases, and 2 bases had no gene match. There are 16 residues in the CDR3. CDR3 nucleotides: TGCGCCAGCAGCTTGGGAGGACAGGGGAGCACAGATACGCAGTATTTT. Translated: CASSLGGQGSTDTQYF.

This clone turned up a few times. Other DNA sequences in the same sample also yield this CDR3. J is TRBJ2-7 and V is TRBV10-3; possibly TRBD1 for D (6 bases). Trimming shortened V by 4 bases and J by 5 bases, and 9 bases separated the two germline ends. This CDR3 has 12 residues. Germline assignment: CDR1 ENHRY and CDR2 SYGVKD. The CDR3 here is CAISARTDEQYF. The CDR3 DNA sequence: TGTGCCATCAGTGCTCGGACAGACGAGCAGTACTTC.

The chain recombines TRBV5-8 with TRBJ1-2; 7 bases agree with TRBD1. J was trimmed by 5 bases and V by 4 bases; bases with no gene match: 8. This CDR3 is 14 amino acids long. Germline values: CDR1 SGHTS, CDR2 YDEGEE. CDR3 region: CASSRQGPVYGYTF. The CDR3 DNA sequence: TGTGCCAGCAGCCGACAGGGTCCAGTATATGGCTACACCTTC.

This clone was counted only a few times. The rearrangement joins TRBV6-5 to TRBJ2-7, with D perhaps matching TRBD2 (5 bases). Trimming cost V 8 bases and J 3 bases, with 20 bases left between them. This CDR3 has 15 amino acids. CDR1 MNHEY and CDR2 SVGAGI come from the germline V gene. This CDR3 is CASRDSGLRDYEQYF. The CDR3 DNA sequence: TGTGCCAGCCGAGACTCGGGCCTCCGGGACTACGAGCAGTACTTC.

This clone was counted a few times. The chain recombines TRBV4-1 with TRBJ2-7; 9 bases are shared with TRBD1. Trimming took 3 bases from V and 2 from J; bases not matched to a gene: 11. Germline CDR1 reads MGHRA; CDR2 reads YSYEKL. The CDR3 is 17 residues long. This CDR3 reads CASSHPWGQGIPYEQYF. Written as DNA, the CDR3 is TGCGCCAGCAGCCATCCCTGGGGACAGGGCATCCCCTACGAGCAGTACTTC.

J is TRBJ2-5 and V is TRBV5-1; 10 bases align to TRBD2. Germline V gene sequence: CDR1 SGHRS, CDR2 YFSETQ. The length of the CDR3 is 16 residues. J was trimmed by 2 bases and V by 0 bases; bases with no gene match: 4. CDR3 in DNA: TGCGCCAGCAGCTTGGGGTCTAGCGGGGGACAAGAGACCCAGTACTTC. The encoded protein is CASSLGSSGGQETQYF.

This clone was detected only a few times. The gene calls are TRBV5-4 and TRBJ2-1; 10 bases align to TRBD1. The germline V gene has CDR1 SGHNT and CDR2 YYREEE (reference sequence). The ends lost 0 bases at V and 3 bases at J; junction bases unmatched: 3. This CDR3 comprises 16 residues. CDR3 bases: TGTGCCAGCAGCTTGGCGGACAGGGGGGGCTACAATGAGCAGTTCTTC. It is translated as CASSLADRGGYNEQFF.

The chain carries TRBV5-1 and TRBJ2-6; D remains unclear. Germline loops: CDR1 SGHRS, CDR2 YFSETQ. The CDR3 runs to 14 residues. Trimming left V 6 bases short and J 0 bases short, with 7 bases between. The DNA for the CDR3 is TGCGCCAGCAAGGCTAGCTCTGGGGCCAACGTCCTGACTTTC. Translating it yields CASKASSGANVLTF.

The chain combines TRBV18 with TRBJ2-1, with D hard to call. Trimming removed 2 bases at V and 8 bases at J, with 10 bases between. Looked up from germline, CDR1 is KGHSH and CDR2 is LQKENI. The CDR3 extends over 13 amino acids. The CDR3 DNA reads TGTGCCAGCTCACCAAACCTAATGGATGAGCAGTTCTTC. This sequence encodes CASSPNLMDEQFF.

This clone was seen a handful of times. This chain links TRBV7-2 with TRBJ2-7, with 7 positions matching TRBD2. Germline V gene data show CDR1 as SGHTA and CDR2 as FQGNSA. With 1 base clipped from V and 12 bases from J, the junction kept 15 bases outside the gene matches. The CDR3 is 15 amino acids. DNA of the CDR3: TGTGCCAGCAGCTTAGAAGGGCTAGCGGAGCGAGCTCGGTACTTC. It is translated as CASSLEGLAERARYF. The variable domain in full, with the rest retrieved from reference TRBV7-2 and TRBJ2-7, is GAGVSQSPSNKVTEKGKDVELRCDPISGHTALYWYRQSLGQGLEFLIYFQGNSAPDKSGLPSDRFSAERTGGSVSTLTIQRTQQEDSAVYLCASSLEGLAERARYFGPGTRLTVT.

The rearrangement joins TRBV14 to TRBJ1-2; possible D gene TRBD1, 5 bases. The CDR3 runs 14 residues. The V gene's germline CDR1 is SGHDN and CDR2 FVKESK. Trimming pared 1 base from V and 8 bases from J, leaving 14 bases between. The CDR3 bases are TGTGCCAGCAGCCAAGGGGCAGGGCATGGAGGCTACACCTTC. Amino acid sequence: CASSQGAGHGGYTF. The variable domain in full, with the rest retrieved from reference TRBV14 and TRBJ1-2, is EAGVTQFPSHSVIEKGQTVTLRCDPISGHDNLYWYRRVMGKEIKFLLHFVKESKQDESGMPNNRFLAERTGGTYSTLKVQPAELEDSGVYFCASSQGAGHGGYTFGSGTRLTVV.

The chain combines TRBV11-3 with TRBJ2-1, with 8 bases identical to TRBD2. The CDR3 is made up of 16 amino acids. The germline V gene has CDR1 SGHNT and CDR2 YENEEA. The junction had 7 bases not matched to a gene; V was cut back by 5 bases and J by 1 base. This CDR3 reads CASSPRVAGSYNEQFF. Here the CDR3 DNA reads TGTGCCAGCAGCCCCAGGGTAGCGGGGTCCTACAATGAGCAGTTCTTC.

To note about this clone: At one boundary the junction diverges from the germline segment, which might be a read error. The rearrangement joins TRBV7-2 to TRBJ2-2; perhaps TRBD2 as D (6 bases). The CDR3 covers 16 residues. CDR1 and CDR2 (germline): SGHTA, FQGNSA. CDR3 nucleotides: TGTGCCAGCAGCCTGTCCGCGGGGCGACTGGGCGGGGATCTGTTTTTT. Translating gives CASSLSAGRLGGDLFF.

The rearrangement uses TRBV16 and TRBJ2-1; TRBD2 matches 9 bases. The J segment lost 14 bases and the V segment lost 6 bases, leaving 5 bases of the junction unmatched. This CDR3 comprises 11 residues. The germline gives CDR1 KGHSY, CDR2 FQNENV. CDR3 protein: CASSSGTSKFF. DNA for the CDR3: TGTGCCAGCAGTTCCGGGACTAGCAAGTTCTTC. The full variable domain, completed using reference TRBV16 and TRBJ2-1, is GEEVAQTPKHLVRGEGQKAKLYCAPIKGHSYVFWYQQVLKNEFKFLISFQNENVFDETGMPKERFSAKCLPNSPCSLEIQATKLEDSAVYFCASSSGTSKFFGPGTRLTVL.

This chain connects TRBV30 to TRBJ1-2, with D perhaps matching TRBD1 (6 bases). Per germline, CDR1 GTSNPN and CDR2 SVGIG (reference sequence). Trimming cost V 3 bases and J 0 bases, with 11 bases left between them. This CDR3 is 14 amino acids long. DNA of the CDR3: TGTGCCTGGAGATCACAGGGCACTAACTATGGCTACACCTTC. It yields the protein CAWRSQGTNYGYTF.

V usage is TRBV6-6 and J usage is TRBJ2-5, with 7 bases fitting TRBD1. Per the germline V gene, CDR1 is MNHNY and CDR2 is SVGAGI (reference sequence). The CDR3 has 16 amino acids. The ends lost 6 bases at V and 4 bases at J; junction bases unmatched: 14. The CDR3 loop is CASREAGTAIRETQYF. The CDR3 DNA is TGTGCCAGCAGGGAGGCCGGGACAGCTATCCGAGAGACCCAGTACTTC.

The chain joins TRBV2 to TRBJ1-1; D gene unclear. The germline V gene encodes CDR1 SNHLY and CDR2 FYNNEI. The CDR3 is 15 amino acids. The V gene lost 1 base and the J gene lost 1 base, with 10 bases spanning the gap. The CDR3 reads CASSEVSAGNTEAFF. CDR3 nucleotides: TGTGCCAGCAGTGAAGTGTCGGCAGGGAACACTGAAGCTTTCTTT.

Points on this clone: Other DNA sequences in the sample encode the same CDR3. CDR3 protein: CASSQGDRDNYGYTF. For the CDR3, the DNA is TGTGCCAGCAGCCAAGGGGACAGGGATAACTATGGCTACACCTTC. V gene TRBV4-2 combines with J gene TRBJ1-2, with 9 positions matching TRBD1. Germline CDR1 and CDR2: LGHNA and YNFKEQ. V shed 1 base and J 1 base; nucleotides not matched to a gene: 1. The CDR3 has 15 amino acids.

This chain connects TRBV7-8 to TRBJ1-5; 8 bases are shared with TRBD1. The trim removed 4 bases at V and 7 bases at J, leaving 3 bases unmatched. Germline V gene data show CDR1 as SGHVS and CDR2 as FQNEAQ. This CDR3 has 13 amino acids. The CDR3 nucleotides read TGTGCCAGCAGCTCGGACAGGGACCAGCCCCAGCATTTT. Translated: CASSSDRDQPQHF.

This clone was counted only a few times. The V call is TRBV5-1, the J call TRBJ2-7; a possible D gene is TRBD1 (6 bases). V dropped 4 bases and J dropped 0 bases, with 11 bases sitting between them. This CDR3 comprises 14 residues. Germline CDR1 SGHRS, CDR2 YFSETQ. CDR3 in amino acids: CASSIGQSSYEQYF. The CDR3, as DNA: TGCGCCAGCAGCATAGGACAGAGCTCCTACGAGCAGTACTTC.

This clone appeared a few times. The chain combines TRBV5-6 with TRBJ2-2, with 8 positions matching TRBD2. Losses at the gene ends were 8 bases for V and 4 bases for J; bases not matched to a gene: 7. Germline V gene sequence: CDR1 SGHDT, CDR2 YYEEEE. This CDR3 region has 14 residues. The CDR3 DNA reads TGTGCCAGTAGGGCGGGGGGCGGCACCGGGGAGCTGTTTTTT. Amino acids: CASRAGGGTGELFF.

The rearrangement joins TRBV7-9 to TRBJ2-1, with 11 bases lining up with TRBD2. The CDR3 is 16 amino acids. The V and J ends lost 1 base and 9 bases, in that order; junction bases with no gene match: 8. Germline V gene data show CDR1 as SEHNR and CDR2 as FQNEAQ (reference sequence). For the CDR3, the DNA is TGTGCCAGCAGCTTAGGAGTAGCGGGAGGGCCAGGTGAGCAGTTCTTC. This translates into CASSLGVAGGPGEQFF.

This clone was observed a handful of times. This chain joins TRBV7-2 and TRBJ2-2, with a weak D call TRBD1 (6 bases). The CDR3 has 15 amino acids. Trimming removed 4 bases from V and 3 bases from J, with 12 bases in between. The germline CDR1 and CDR2 sequences are SGHTA and FQGNSA. The CDR3 loop reads CASSSRTDYTGELFF. The CDR3 DNA follows: TGTGCCAGCAGCTCTCGGACAGACTACACCGGGGAGCTGTTTTTT. The full variable domain, completed using reference TRBV7-2 and TRBJ2-2, is GAGVSQSPSNKVTEKGKDVELRCDPISGHTALYWYRQSLGQGLEFLIYFQGNSAPDKSGLPSDRFSAERTGGSVSTLTIQRTQQEDSAVYLCASSSRTDYTGELFFGEGSRLTVL.

J is TRBJ1-1 and V is TRBV2, with 9 bases aligning to TRBD1. J lost 4 bases, V lost 6 bases, and 3 bases had no gene match. In germline, CDR1 is SNHLY, CDR2 FYNNEI. CDR3 length equals 13 residues. The CDR3 nucleotides are TGTGCCAGCAGACCGGACAGGGGCACTGAAGCTTTCTTT. It codes for CASRPDRGTEAFF.

The V call is TRBV11-2, the J call TRBJ2-7, with TRBD2 matching over 10 bases. The CDR3 has 14 amino acids. Germline V gene sequence: CDR1 SGHAT, CDR2 FQNNGV. With V trimmed by 4 bases and J by 6 bases, 6 bases remained unmatched. The DNA for the CDR3 is TGTGCCAGCAGCTCCCTAGCGGGGGTTCTCGAGCAGTACTTC. Protein sequence: CASSSLAGVLEQYF.

V usage is TRBV23-1 and J usage is TRBJ2-1; 14 bases agree with TRBD2. TRBV23-1 is annotated as an ORF whose role is uncertain. V lost 3 bases and J lost 0; bases outside the gene matches: 4. This CDR3 region has 18 residues. For the CDR3, the DNA is TGCGCCAGCAGTCACGGGACTAGCGGGAGTTCCTCCTACAATGAGCAGTTCTTC. Translating gives CASSHGTSGSSSYNEQFF.

The rearrangement links TRBV29-1 to TRBJ1-2, with D possibly being TRBD1 (6 bases). The CDR3 covers 15 residues. CDR1 SQVTM and CDR2 ANQGSEA come from the germline V gene. Trimming removed 1 base at V and 4 bases at J, with 16 bases between. The CDR3 loop is CSVEGTDLQSYGYTF. In nucleotides, the CDR3 is TGCAGCGTTGAAGGGACAGATCTACAGTCCTATGGCTACACCTTC.

The sample holds a few counts of this clone. This chain uses TRBV6-1 with TRBJ2-7, with 10 positions matching TRBD1. CDR1 is MNHNS, CDR2 SASEGT, per germline. The junction had 7 bases not matched to a gene; V was cut back by 6 bases and J by 5 bases. This CDR3 region has 14 residues. In DNA form, the CDR3 reads TGTGCCAGCAGGGGGGGACAGGGGAACCACGAGCAGTACTTC. Protein: CASRGGQGNHEQYF.